A selection of T cell receptor beta chains follows, all from one sample in a study of cytomegalovirus exposure and HLA in healthy donors. TCRdb's copy holds only in-frame clones and misses some; the assay was immunoSEQ multiplex PCR. The repertoire holds around 190,000 clones, with more than 65% as singletons. The sample taken for sequencing was PBMCs. The receptors here all came from a man in his forties in good health and CMV-seropositive. The conserved cysteine and the conserved F or W are not part of the CDR3 here.

CDR3 protein,V gene
ASSRRGGGSTDTQY,TRBV7-9
ASSIASGGYNEQF,TRBV19
ASSLPGGPEAF,TRBV5-6
ASTTGSGYGYT,TRBV2
ASSPLGSGRKDEQF,TRBV6-7
ASSLNVKSSYNSPLH,TRBV7-6
ASSGGQGNTEAF,TRBV2
ASSEALGQAYGYT,TRBV6-1
ASSLTPDRGLNEQY,TRBV5-1
ASRRQGVSPLH,TRBV28
ASTGDTGELF,TRBV9
ASSTPVGGESENIQY,TRBV7-9
ASSDRGLYEQY,TRBV19
ATTTGAGNTIY,TRBV15
ASSQKTRGETQY,TRBV7-9
ASSFSGREETQY,TRBV5-1
ASSGYDSLNSYEQY,TRBV7-9
ASSLGTGALNTIY,TRBV27
ASSLRDTLRGYT,TRBV7-2
ASSYGVGRGETQY,TRBV6-5
ASSGLEDTQY,TRBV2
ATPSYNEQF,TRBV28
ATSRVRLDYNEQF,TRBV15
ASSLRDRGSAGANVLT,TRBV5-4
ASSLTQGNYGYT,TRBV5-1
ASTGGYEQY,TRBV19
ASSLARLAGSTDTQY,TRBV28
ASSLDGRRDTQY,TRBV5-4
ASNGLAGDYEQY,TRBV6-5
ASSTRGGTYNEQF,TRBV9